The rows below give T cell receptor beta chains drawn from one sample of a study of T cell changes during pregnancy in multiple sclerosis. Only in-frame clones appear in the TCRdb table, and some are missing; sequencing was by immunoSEQ multiplex PCR. Here the sample spans roughly 18,000 clones, more than 70% being singletons. The source material was CD4+ T cells from peripheral blood mononuclear cells, sampled in the first trimester of pregnancy. The source is a female donor in good health, enrolled as a control in a pregnancy study. CDR3s include the opening cysteine and the closing phenylalanine or tryptophan. The order of the fields is clone size, V gene, J gene, D gene, CDR3 DNA, CDR3 protein. A D gene is named only where the DNA matches it firmly. Where a row states a size, it is once, few, many or the class of an expanded clone; other rows omit it.

.	TRBV10-3	TRBJ2-7	.	TGTGCCATCAGTGAGGTAGGGGGCTACGAGCAGTACTTC	CAISEVGGYEQYF
once	TRBV7-2	TRBJ1-1	.	TGTGCCAGCAGCCCGCGCGGGGTTGAAGCTTTCTTT	CASSPRGVEAFF
.	TRBV5-1	TRBJ1-1	.	TGCGCCAGCATCCCGTCAGAGGTTAACACTGAAGCTTTCTTT	CASIPSEVNTEAFF
.	TRBV7-9	TRBJ2-1	.	TGTGCCAGCAGCTTGTCGCAGTACAATGAGCAGTTCTTC	CASSLSQYNEQFF
.	TRBV5-4	TRBJ1-3	.	TGTGCCAGCAGTTCCGACAGGACTGGAAACACCATATATTTT	CASSSDRTGNTIYF
few	TRBV30	TRBJ1-1	.	TGTGCCTGGATCAAATATCGGTCAACGGACACTGAAGCTTTCTTT	CAWIKYRSTDTEAFF
.	TRBV11-3	TRBJ2-1	.	TGTGCCAGCAGCTTAGTGAGTGTCATGGGGCAAGGCTACAATGAGCAGTTCTTC	CASSLVSVMGQGYNEQFF
.	TRBV5-4	TRBJ2-1	.	TGTGCCAGCAGCGCGTCCCGGGACACCAATGAGCAGTTCTTC	CASSASRDTNEQFF
.	TRBV20-1	TRBJ2-1	.	TGCAGCACTAGCAGGGTCGATGAGCAGTTCTTC	CSTSRVDEQFF
.	TRBV27	TRBJ2-5	TRBD2	TGTGCCAGCGCCGGAATGGGACTAGCGGGGGAGACCCAGTACTTC	CASAGMGLAGETQYF
once	TRBV6-5	TRBJ2-7	TRBD2	TGTGCCAGCAGTACCGGTGGACTAGCCTCCTACGAGCAGTACTTC	CASSTGGLASYEQYF
few	TRBV19	TRBJ1-5	TRBD1	TGTGCCAGTAGTACCAGGGACAGAGGAAGCAATCAGCCCCAGCATTTT	CASSTRDRGSNQPQHF
.	TRBV19	TRBJ2-7	.	TGTGCCAGTAGTACTTGGAGACAGGATCGGACCTACGAGCAGTACTTC	CASSTWRQDRTYEQYF
.	TRBV11-3	TRBJ1-1	.	TGTGCCAGCAGCCTTGGACAGCCGAACACTGAAGCTTTCTTT	CASSLGQPNTEAFF
once	TRBV7-2	TRBJ2-7	TRBD2	TGTGCCAGCAGTCCCCTAGCGGGCTCCTACGAGCAGTACTTC	CASSPLAGSYEQYF
.	TRBV10-3	TRBJ2-7	TRBD1	TGTGCCATCAGTGATTTAACAGGGGGCCTATACGAGCAGTACTTC	CAISDLTGGLYEQYF
once	TRBV30	TRBJ1-2	.	TGTGCCTGGAGCGGTCATTCAAACTATGGCTACACCTTC	CAWSGHSNYGYTF
.	TRBV14	TRBJ2-3	.	TGTGCCAGCAGCCTACAGGGCACAGATACGCAGTATTTT	CASSLQGTDTQYF
.	TRBV7-2	TRBJ2-3	TRBD1	TGTGCCAGCAGCATCGGGCAGGGGGCTACAGATACGCAGTATTTT	CASSIGQGATDTQYF
.	TRBV9	TRBJ2-2	TRBD2	TGTGCCAGCAGCTTTGGACTAGCGGGCTTTAATGAGCTGTTTTTT	CASSFGLAGFNELFF
.	TRBV6-5	TRBJ1-4	TRBD1	TGTGCCAGCAGTTACGTTACAGGGGGCCCGAATGAAAAACTGTTTTTT	CASSYVTGGPNEKLFF
.	TRBV5-1	TRBJ1-3	.	TGCGCCAGCAGCTTGGGACAATATGGAAACACCATATATTTT	CASSLGQYGNTIYF
.	TRBV4-1	TRBJ1-3	.	TGCGCCAGCAGCCAAGTGATCGTTCAGGGAAAGATCACCATATATTTT	CASSQVIVQGKITIYF
.	TRBV7-2	TRBJ2-1	TRBD2	TGTGCCAGCAGCTCCAGCGGGGGGGCCTCCTACAATGAGCAGTTCTTC	CASSSSGGASYNEQFF
.	TRBV7-2	TRBJ2-7	.	TGTGCCAGCAGCTTAGCTAGCGGCGGTTCCTACGAGCAGTACTTC	CASSLASGGSYEQYF
.	TRBV27	TRBJ1-6	.	TGTGCCACCCGAATGTCGACAGGAGTAATTTATAATTCACCCCTCCACTTT	CATRMSTGVIYNSPLHF
.	TRBV23-1	TRBJ1-1	.	TGCGCCAGCAGTCATAAGAAACAGGGTCTGAACACTGAAGCTTTCTTT	CASSHKKQGLNTEAFF
.	TRBV7-9	TRBJ2-4	.	TGTGCCAGCAGCTTAGAACTAGCCAAAAACATTCAGTACTTC	CASSLELAKNIQYF
.	TRBV30	TRBJ2-1	.	TGTGCCTGGAGTGTGAGAAACAATGAGCAGTTCTTC	CAWSVRNNEQFF
.	TRBV5-6	TRBJ2-3	TRBD2	TGTGCCAGCAGCAGACCTCTTCTAGCGGGAGTAACAGATACGCAGTATTTT	CASSRPLLAGVTDTQYF
once	TRBV7-2	TRBJ2-1	TRBD1	TGTGCCAGCAAGGAGGGACAGGGTAGCAATGAGCAGTTCTTC	CASKEGQGSNEQFF
.	TRBV9	TRBJ2-1	.	TGTGCCAGCAGCGTAAGCGGGCTTTCCCTCAATGAGCAGTTCTTC	CASSVSGLSLNEQFF
.	TRBV9	TRBJ1-5	.	TGTGCCAGCAGCGTAGGGGCAAATCAGCCCCAGCATTTT	CASSVGANQPQHF
few	TRBV9	TRBJ2-2	.	TGTGCCAGCACATTGACAGGGAACACCGGGGAGCTGTTTTTT	CASTLTGNTGELFF
once	TRBV25-1	TRBJ2-3	.	TGTGCCAGCAGTGAATCCGGGGGTAGGGGAGGTAGCGCAGATACGCAGTATTTT	CASSESGGRGGSADTQYF
.	TRBV7-8	TRBJ2-5	.	TGTGCCAGCAGCCAGGGACACTTAAGGCTCACTAAAGAGACCCAGTACTTC	CASSQGHLRLTKETQYF
.	TRBV6-6	TRBJ1-2	TRBD1	TGTGCCAGCAGTTACCTCCGACAGGGTAACTATGGCTACACCTTC	CASSYLRQGNYGYTF
.	TRBV6-1	TRBJ2-3	TRBD2	TGTGCCAGCAGTCCTACTAGCGGGGGCACAGATACGCAGTATTTT	CASSPTSGGTDTQYF
.	TRBV9	TRBJ2-2	TRBD2	TGTGCCAGCAGCGTAGAGACTAGCGGGAGAGGAACCGGGGAGCTGTTTTTT	CASSVETSGRGTGELFF
.	TRBV4-3	TRBJ1-1	.	TGCGCCAGCAGCCAGGAGGTCCTAACGGGGACTGAAGCTTTCTTT	CASSQEVLTGTEAFF
.	TRBV7-8	TRBJ2-7	TRBD1	TGTGCCAGCAGCCCATACGGACAGGTAAACTCCTACGAGCAGTACTTC	CASSPYGQVNSYEQYF
.	TRBV27	TRBJ2-7	TRBD2	TGTGCCGGATGCGGCTCGGCCCCGGGAGGGGAGCAGTACTTC	CAGCGSAPGGEQYF
.	TRBV6-5	TRBJ1-6	TRBD1	TGTGCCAGCAGACTAGGGGACAGGGCTAATTCACCCCTCCACTTT	CASRLGDRANSPLHF
.	TRBV28	TRBJ1-2	.	TGTGCCAGCACGAGTGTTGGCTATGGCTACACCTTC	CASTSVGYGYTF
.	TRBV6-5	TRBJ2-7	.	TGTGCCAGCAGTCCGTCCGGGACATCCTCCTACGAGCAGTACTTC	CASSPSGTSSYEQYF
.	TRBV12-5	TRBJ1-1	.	TGTGCTAGTGGTCCGTCCGGGGGGCTCTTGGGCACTGAAGCTTTCTTT	CASGPSGGLLGTEAFF
.	TRBV6-5	TRBJ1-1	TRBD1	TGTGCCAGCAGTCCCTACGGCCAGGGGGGCACTGAAGCTTTCTTT	CASSPYGQGGTEAFF
.	TRBV27	TRBJ2-2	TRBD2	TGTGCCAGCAGGGGACTAGCGGGATTGGAGCTGTTTTTT	CASRGLAGLELFF
.	TRBV6-4	TRBJ2-1	TRBD1	TGTGCCAGCAGAAGGACAGGGGGCAATGAGCAGTTCTTC	CASRRTGGNEQFF
.	TRBV12-5	TRBJ1-2	.	TGTGCTAGTGGTTTGGTAGAGGGCGATGGCTACACCTTC	CASGLVEGDGYTF
.	TRBV7-2	TRBJ1-2	.	TGTGCCAGCAGCTGGGACTTTGGAGGCTACACCTTC	CASSWDFGGYTF
.	TRBV29-1	TRBJ2-1	.	TGCAGCGTCGAAGGGGACACAACAAATGAGCAGTTCTTC	CSVEGDTTNEQFF
.	TRBV27	TRBJ2-7	TRBD1	TGTGCCAGCAGACGGGGACAGGGGACGAGGGAGCAGTACTTC	CASRRGQGTREQYF
.	TRBV30	TRBJ1-5	.	TGTGCCTGGAGCGAAGGCTCCAGGGGACAGCCCCAGCATTTT	CAWSEGSRGQPQHF